These T cell receptor beta chains were read from a single sample in a study of shared clonotypes between healthy human individuals. The repertoire was sequenced with immunoSEQ multiplex PCR; TCRdb's copy has only in-frame clones and lacks some. The sample consists of 1.5 million to 2.5 million clones, approximately 94% of them appearing once. The sequenced material came from naive CD8+ T cells sorted from blood. These receptors all come from a man younger than 35 in good health. Both conserved end residues are part of each CDR3. A D gene is named only where the DNA matches it firmly. A clone size is listed for some rows: how often the clone was seen (once, few, many), or a class if it is expanded.

V gene	J gene	clone size	D gene	CDR3 DNA	CDR3 protein
TRBV6-5	TRBJ2-5	NA	TRBD2	TGTGCCAGCAGCCGCGGGACTAGCGGGGGGGAGACCCAGTACTTC	CASSRGTSGGETQYF
TRBV13	TRBJ2-1	NA	TRBD1	TGTGCCAGCAGCGAGGAGGGACAGGGTGGCTACAATGAGCAGTTCTTC	CASSEEGQGGYNEQFF
TRBV19	TRBJ1-1	NA	NA	TGTGCCAGTAGTATAGACTACACTGAAGCTTTCTTT	CASSIDYTEAFF
TRBV7-2	TRBJ2-7	NA	NA	TGTGCCAGCAGCTTACTTCCAGCGGTGAACTCCTACGAGCAGTACTTC	CASSLLPAVNSYEQYF
TRBV27	TRBJ2-1	NA	NA	TGTGCCAGCAGGTCTAGGGTAGGAGGGGACAATGAGCAGTTCTTC	CASRSRVGGDNEQFF
TRBV4-1	TRBJ1-1	NA	NA	TGCGCCAGCAGCCAAGTAGGGTGGGCAGATGAAGCTTTCTTT	CASSQVGWADEAFF
TRBV5-1	TRBJ2-2	NA	TRBD2	TGCGCCAGCAGCTTAATAGCGGGAGCGGTGGAGCTGTTTTTT	CASSLIAGAVELFF
TRBV6-5	TRBJ2-2	NA	TRBD1	TGTGCCAGCAGCTGGGACAGGGGGAGGACCGGGGAGCTGTTTTTT	CASSWDRGRTGELFF
TRBV2	TRBJ1-1	NA	NA	TGTGCCAGCAGTGCCGGGGGTAACACTGAAGCTTTCTTT	CASSAGGNTEAFF
TRBV15	TRBJ2-1	NA	TRBD2	TGTGCCACCAGGTCCGGGGGGGCTGATTACAATGAGCAGTTCTTC	CATRSGGADYNEQFF
TRBV29-1	TRBJ1-4	NA	NA	TGCAGCGTCCTCAGGTCAGATGAAAAACTGTTTTTT	CSVLRSDEKLFF
TRBV27	TRBJ1-2	few	NA	TGTGCCAGCGGTATGAGGGGGGGCGCAATCGTCGGCTACACCTTC	CASGMRGGAIVGYTF
TRBV5-4	TRBJ1-6	NA	NA	TGTGCCAGCAGCTTGGATAGGGCAGGCGGATCACCCCTCCACTTT	CASSLDRAGGSPLHF
TRBV27	TRBJ2-1	NA	NA	TGTGCCAGCAGTACCAGAGGGGGGCTAGATCCCTACAATGAGCAGTTCTTC	CASSTRGGLDPYNEQFF
TRBV30	TRBJ2-1	NA	NA	TGTGCCTGGAGTAAGGACCTGACCTACAATGAGCAGTTCTTC	CAWSKDLTYNEQFF
TRBV30	TRBJ2-7	NA	NA	TGTGCCTGGACTAAGGCAAGCTCCTACGAGCAGTACTTC	CAWTKASSYEQYF
TRBV19	TRBJ2-7	NA	TRBD1	TGTGCCAGTAGTGAGCCGGGACAGGGAATCTACGAGCAGTACTTC	CASSEPGQGIYEQYF
TRBV6-5	TRBJ2-5	NA	NA	TGTGCCAGCAGTTACGAGCCAGCCCGGGAGGAGACCCAGTACTTC	CASSYEPAREETQYF
TRBV6-6	TRBJ2-3	NA	NA	TGTGCCAGCAGTTGGGAGAACACAGATACGCAGTATTTT	CASSWENTDTQYF
TRBV10-3	TRBJ1-1	NA	NA	TGTGCCATCAGGGACGGTAACACTGAAGCTTTCTTT	CAIRDGNTEAFF
TRBV7-2	TRBJ2-2	NA	TRBD2	TGTGCCAGCAGCTCCTTAGCGGGAACCGGGGAGCTGTTTTTT	CASSSLAGTGELFF
TRBV9	TRBJ1-3	NA	NA	TGTGCCAGCAGCGTAGAAGGGTATTCGGGAAACACCATATATTTT	CASSVEGYSGNTIYF
TRBV15	TRBJ2-5	NA	NA	TGTGCCACCAGCTCTCTTATCGGCGGGATAATAGAGACCCAGTACTTC	CATSSLIGGIIETQYF
TRBV11-2	TRBJ1-4	NA	NA	TGTGCCAGCAGCCCTCGGACAGATACTAATGAAAAACTGTTTTTT	CASSPRTDTNEKLFF
TRBV28	TRBJ1-5	NA	TRBD1	TGTGCCAGCAGTTTATCAGGGGGGCCCCAGCATTTT	CASSLSGGPQHF
TRBV15	TRBJ1-2	NA	TRBD1	TGTGCCACCAACCCGGGACAGAGCTATGGCTACACCTTC	CATNPGQSYGYTF
TRBV7-9	TRBJ2-7	NA	TRBD1	TGTGCCAGCAGCGACCCCGGGACAGGGGACGAGCAGTACTTC	CASSDPGTGDEQYF
TRBV5-1	TRBJ2-7	NA	TRBD1	TGCGCCAGCAGCCCCCGGGACAGGGCCCTCGAGCAGTACTTC	CASSPRDRALEQYF
TRBV7-7	TRBJ2-7	NA	NA	TGTGCTAGCAGCTCGGACACGAGCTCCTACGAGCAGTACTTC	CASSSDTSSYEQYF
TRBV5-4	TRBJ2-7	once	NA	TGTGCCAGCAGCTTGTTTGGACCGAACTACGAGCAGTACTTC	CASSLFGPNYEQYF
TRBV7-6	TRBJ2-3	NA	NA	TGTGCCAGCAGCCGCGGGGGCGCTCCCACAGATACGCAGTATTTT	CASSRGGAPTDTQYF
TRBV19	TRBJ2-7	NA	TRBD1	TGTGCCAGTAGACCAGGGGGCAGCGCCTACGAGCAGTACTTC	CASRPGGSAYEQYF
TRBV7-9	TRBJ2-2	NA	NA	TGTGCCAGCAGCTACCAGGCCGGGGAGCTGTTTTTT	CASSYQAGELFF
TRBV5-1	TRBJ2-7	once	TRBD1	TGCGCCAGCAGGGAGGGGACAGGGCCCGAGCAGTACTTC	CASREGTGPEQYF
TRBV5-6	TRBJ2-7	NA	TRBD1	TGTGCCAGCAGCCCCGGGACAGGGAGCTCCTACGAGCAGTACTTC	CASSPGTGSSYEQYF
TRBV14	TRBJ1-1	NA	NA	TGTGCCAGCAGCAAAGTTGGGCAGGACCCTGAAGCTTTCTTT	CASSKVGQDPEAFF
TRBV27	TRBJ2-3	NA	TRBD1	TGTGCCAGCAGACCACGGGACAGGGCAACAGATACGCAGTATTTT	CASRPRDRATDTQYF
TRBV10-1	TRBJ1-1	once	NA	TGCGCCAGCAGTGAGTCGGGGGGAGATAGCACTGAAGCTTTCTTT	CASSESGGDSTEAFF
TRBV4-1	TRBJ2-7	NA	NA	TGCGCCAGCAGCCAAGATCAGGGGATCACCTCCTACGAGCAGTACTTC	CASSQDQGITSYEQYF
TRBV6-5	TRBJ2-7	NA	NA	TGTGCCAGCAGTCCAAACTACTACGAGCAGTACTTC	CASSPNYYEQYF
TRBV11-2	TRBJ2-3	NA	NA	TGTGCCAGCAGCTTAGAAGGTACCCCAGATACGCAGTATTTT	CASSLEGTPDTQYF
TRBV7-6	TRBJ2-2	NA	TRBD2	TGTGCCAGCAGCTTAGTGCCGGGGGGATACTACACGAACACCGGGGAGCTGTTTTTT	CASSLVPGGYYTNTGELFF
TRBV2	TRBJ2-1	NA	NA	TGTGCCAGCAGTGGCTGGGGCAGCCACAATGAGCAGTTCTTC	CASSGWGSHNEQFF
TRBV28	TRBJ2-7	once	TRBD1	TGTGCCAGCAATGGACAGGGGGCTTACGAGCAGTACTTC	CASNGQGAYEQYF
TRBV27	TRBJ1-4	NA	TRBD1	TGTGCCAGCATGTTGACAGGGGAGGGAACTAATGAAAAACTGTTTTTT	CASMLTGEGTNEKLFF
TRBV7-9	TRBJ2-7	NA	TRBD1	TGTGCCAGCAGCTCTCTTCCGGGACAGGGGGTTTACGAGCAGTACTTC	CASSSLPGQGVYEQYF
TRBV7-7	TRBJ2-5	NA	NA	TGTGCTAGCAGCTTGGGGCCCGCTCAAGAGACCCAGTACTTC	CASSLGPAQETQYF